This T cell receptor (beta chain) was recorded in a study of cytomegalovirus exposure and HLA in healthy donors. Study outcomes and limitations: The study designated fewer than 200 TCR beta chains cytomegalovirus-associated.

PCR involved 60 Vbeta and 13 Jbeta primers. Produced via immunoSEQ multiplex PCR; TCRdb's table is partial and in-frame only. The data show about 120,000 clones, around 60% seen once. About this clone itself: No antigen is known for it.

Input material: PBMCs. This sequence was found in a man aged 35-49 years in good health and CMV-seropositive.

This CDR3 is CASSLTVQAYTEAFF. The CDR3 coding sequence is TGTGCCAGCAGCCTGACGGTGCAGGCGTACACTGAAGCTTTCTTT. This rearrangement joins TRBV7-8 to TRBJ1-1; no clear D. Germline V gene sequence: CDR1 SGHVS, CDR2 FQNEAQ. V lost 5 bases, J lost 3 bases, and 16 bases lay in between. This CDR3 is built from 15 residues.